The clone carrying this T cell receptor (beta chain) was observed a few times. Sample-barcoded 5' priming and a J-beta primer mix drove a second PCR of about 6 to 12 cycles. Each cDNA molecule, via a template-switch adaptor with 12 random nucleotides, was tagged. TCRdb used MiXCR to reprocess the 5' RACE reads, holding one entry per CDR3 protein. This table has 920,000 or so distinct CDR3 sequences, under 55% appearing once. These data originate in a study of blood T cells in healthy people across ages. Study context: The template switching approach captured approximately one barcoded beta molecule for every two T cells.

J was trimmed by 3 bases and V by 8 bases; bases with no gene match: 10. The CDR3 loop spans 15 amino acids. CDR1 is MNHEY and CDR2 is SMNVEV in the germline V gene (reference sequence). This chain links TRBV27 with TRBJ2-1; 7 bases map to TRBD1. The clonotype was recovered from an older woman in good health. Material for sequencing was blood. CDR3 coding DNA: TGTGCCAGCGGGCCCAAACAGGGGCTCTACAATGAGCAGTTCTTC. Encoded protein: CASGPKQGLYNEQFF.